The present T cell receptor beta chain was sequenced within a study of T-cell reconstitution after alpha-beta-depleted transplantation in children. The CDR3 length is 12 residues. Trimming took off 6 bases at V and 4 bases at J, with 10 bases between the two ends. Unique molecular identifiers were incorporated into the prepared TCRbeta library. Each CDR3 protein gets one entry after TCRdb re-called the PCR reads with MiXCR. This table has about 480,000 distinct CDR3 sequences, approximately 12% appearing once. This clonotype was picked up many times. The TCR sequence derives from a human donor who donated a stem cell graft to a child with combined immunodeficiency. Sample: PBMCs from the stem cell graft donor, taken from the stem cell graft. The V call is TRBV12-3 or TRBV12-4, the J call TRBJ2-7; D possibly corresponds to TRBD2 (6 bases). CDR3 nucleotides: TGTGCCAGCAGCCGAAGCGGGTACGAGCAGTACTTC. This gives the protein CASSRSGYEQYF.